Below are 21 T cell receptor beta chains sequenced from a single sample in a study of blood T cell repertoires in COVID-19. Data came from immunoSEQ multiplex PCR; TCRdb stores just in-frame clones and leaves some out. The sample comprises approximately 84,000 clones, about 80% of which are singletons, and more than 5% rests with the top ten. Sequenced material: peripheral blood. These receptors originate from a man aged 50 or older with active or convalescent COVID-19.

The rearrangement uses TRBV28 and TRBJ2-4; D may be TRBD2 (5 bases). The V end lost 6 bases, the J end lost 9 bases, and 15 bases lay between the germline ends. The length of the CDR3 is 13 residues. Germline V gives CDR1 MDHEN, CDR2 SYDVKM. The DNA of the CDR3 is TGTGCCAGCAGGGTCGGGCCCCGGGGCATTCAGTACTTC. It yields the protein CASRVGPRGIQYF. Filled out from reference TRBV28 and TRBJ2-4, the complete variable domain reads DVKVTQSSRYLVKRTGEKVFLECVQDMDHENMFWYRQDPGLGLRLIYFSYDVKMKEKGDIPEGYSVSREKKERFSLILESASTNQTSMYLCASRVGPRGIQYFGAGTRLSVL.

The chain has TRBV5-6 and TRBJ1-2; D is perhaps TRBD1 (5 bases). This CDR3 is built from 14 residues. Looked up from germline, CDR1 is SGHDT and CDR2 is YYEEEE. V lost 0 bases to trimming and J lost 3 bases, with 9 bases between them. The CDR3 sequence is CASSLDRWDYGYTF. CDR3 bases: TGTGCCAGCAGCTTGGACAGGTGGGACTATGGCTACACCTTC.

This clone was recorded a few times. The rearrangement uses TRBV6-1 and TRBJ1-2; perhaps TRBD1 as D (5 bases). The germline V gene encodes CDR1 MNHNS and CDR2 SASEGT. The V end lost 1 base, the J end lost 6 bases, and 12 bases lay between the germline ends. The CDR3 runs 14 residues. CDR3 loop: CASSEGEGAHGYTF. CDR3 coding DNA: TGTGCCAGCAGTGAAGGGGAAGGGGCGCATGGCTACACCTTC.

V gene TRBV6-5 combines with J gene TRBJ1-1; no reliable D call. This CDR3 comprises 11 residues. CDR1 and CDR2 (germline): MNHEY, SVGAGI. The V end was cut by 9 bases, the J end by 4 bases, with 9 bases between. In nucleotides, the CDR3 is TGTGCCAGTCGGGATGGCACTGAAGCTTTCTTT. Encoded protein: CASRDGTEAFF.

There are a few counts of this clone. The chain has TRBV29-1 and TRBJ1-1, with a weak D call TRBD1 (6 bases). The germline gives CDR1 SQVTM, CDR2 ANQGSEA. CDR3 length: 12 amino acids. Trimming took off 3 bases at V and 6 bases at J, with 11 bases between the two ends. The chain's CDR3 is CSVELAGAEAFF. CDR3 nucleotides: TGCAGCGTTGAGCTTGCAGGGGCTGAAGCTTTCTTT.

The chain couples TRBV3-1 (or the pseudogene TRBV3-2) to TRBJ2-7; D is unclear. V was cut by 4 bases and J by 2 bases, with 12 bases left in between. Germline CDR1 reads LGHDT; CDR2 reads YNNKEL (reference sequence). CDR3 length: 14 amino acids. For the CDR3, the DNA is TGTGCCAGCAGCCCGTCCCTTTCTGCCTACGAGCAGTACTTC. This translates into CASSPSLSAYEQYF.

The rearrangement joins TRBV5-1 to TRBJ2-5; 8 bases fit TRBD2. Germline lookup yields CDR1 SGHRS and CDR2 YFSETQ. CDR3 length: 15 residues. Trimming at V came to 0 bases and at J to 4 bases, leaving 5 bases not matched to a gene. CDR3 sequence (DNA): TGCGCCAGCAGCTTGGCCGGGGGGGCCCGAGAGACCCAGTACTTC. This gives the protein CASSLAGGARETQYF.

For this clone: This sample includes further DNA sequences coding for the same CDR3. The chain combines TRBV18 with TRBJ1-6; 11 nucleotides align to TRBD1. There are 16 residues in the CDR3. The germline V gene has CDR1 KGHSH and CDR2 LQKENI. With V trimmed by 3 bases and J by 8 bases, 6 bases remained unmatched. CDR3 DNA: TGTGCCAGCTCACCTGGACAGGGGGCGCCGTATTCACCCCTCCACTTT. Protein: CASSPGQGAPYSPLHF.

The rearrangement uses TRBV6-1 and TRBJ1-1; the D is unclear. Germline CDR1 MNHNS, CDR2 SASEGT. This CDR3 spans 13 amino acids. With 1 base removed from V and 3 bases from J, the gap between germline ends came to 6 bases. The CDR3 bases are TGTGCCAGCAGTGAAGTGGCGGACACTGAAGCTTTCTTT. Its translation is CASSEVADTEAFF.

This clone was observed a few times. This chain joins TRBV19 and TRBJ2-7; 11 nucleotides agree with TRBD2. This CDR3 has 15 amino acids. V was clipped by 4 bases and J by 4 bases; unmatched bases: 6. CDR1 is LNHDA, CDR2 SQIVND, per germline (reference sequence). In DNA form, the CDR3 reads TGTGCCAGTAGTACCCTAGCGGGGGGTGCATACGAGCAGTACTTC. This codes for CASSTLAGGAYEQYF.

To note about this clone: Mismatch with germline at one junction end may stem from a read error. The chain couples TRBV5-6 to TRBJ2-1, with 9 positions matching TRBD2. The germline gives CDR1 SGHDT, CDR2 YYEEEE. There are 13 residues in the CDR3. CDR3 sequence reads: CASCFGTSHEQFF. The CDR3 region has the DNA TGTGCCAGCTGCTTCGGGACTAGCCATGAGCAGTTCTTC.

This chain connects TRBV28 to TRBJ1-5; 8 nucleotides align to TRBD1. The CDR3 extends over 16 amino acids. Looked up from germline, CDR1 is MDHEN and CDR2 is SYDVKM. V gave up 6 bases and J gave up 4 bases; unmatched junction bases: 11. The CDR3 DNA reads TGTGCCAGCAGCCTCATCCGGCAGGGGGCGAATCAGCCCCAGCATTTT. It encodes CASSLIRQGANQPQHF. Drawing the rest from reference TRBV28 and TRBJ1-5, the complete variable domain is DVKVTQSSRYLVKRTGEKVFLECVQDMDHENMFWYRQDPGLGLRLIYFSYDVKMKEKGDIPEGYSVSREKKERFSLILESASTNQTSMYLCASSLIRQGANQPQHFGDGTRLSIL.

The sample holds a few counts of this clone. This chain connects TRBV6-5 to TRBJ1-2; 8 positions agree with TRBD1. Germline V gene data show CDR1 as MNHEY and CDR2 as SVGAGI. This CDR3 has 13 residues. V lost 7 bases, J lost 8 bases, and 9 bases stayed unmatched. In nucleotides, the CDR3 is TGTGCCAGCATCACGGACAGGGATCACGGCTACACCTTC. Translating it yields CASITDRDHGYTF.

The chain links TRBV2 to TRBJ2-1; 7 nucleotides line up with TRBD2. The V and J ends lost 3 bases and 4 bases, in that order; junction bases with no gene match: 6. Germline V CDR1 and CDR2: SNHLY, FYNNEI. The CDR3 totals 15 residues. Here the CDR3 DNA reads TGTGCCAGCAGTGAGCAGCGGGGATCATACAATGAGCAGTTCTTC. Its translation: CASSEQRGSYNEQFF.

V is TRBV19 and J is TRBJ2-7; D may be TRBD1 (6 bases). The V and J ends lost 8 bases and 1 base respectively, with 12 bases between them. The CDR3 is 13 amino acids. Germline lookup yields CDR1 LNHDA and CDR2 SQIVND (reference sequence). As DNA, the CDR3 is TGTGCCAGTTCAGGGGCTTTGTCCTACGAGCAGTACTTC. This gives the protein CASSGALSYEQYF. Variable domain in full (rest from reference TRBV19 and TRBJ2-7): DGGITQSPKYLFRKEGQNVTLSCEQNLNHDAMYWYRQDPGQGLRLIYYSQIVNDFQKGDIAEGYSVSREKKESFPLTVTSAQKNPTAFYLCASSGALSYEQYFGPGTRLTVT.

The chain recombines TRBV7-8 with TRBJ2-5; D possibly corresponds to TRBD2 (6 bases). There are 14 residues in the CDR3. Between the trimmed V and J ends, which lost 1 base and 5 bases, there was a span of 11 bases. CDR1 is SGHVS, CDR2 FQNEAQ, per germline. Written as DNA, the CDR3 is TGTGCCAGCAGCTTAGTACCTGGGGGGGAGACCCAGTACTTC. Its protein product is CASSLVPGGETQYF.

This clone was seen repeatedly, ten times or more. The V call is TRBV9, the J call TRBJ2-7; TRBD2 is a possible D gene (6 bases). This CDR3 has 13 amino acids. Germline V gives CDR1 SGDLS, CDR2 YYNGEE. V was shortened by 4 bases and J by 1 base, with 9 bases between the two germline ends. CDR3 residues: CASSPGTSYEQYF. CDR3 nucleotides: TGTGCCAGCAGCCCCGGGACTTCCTACGAGCAGTACTTC.

The gene calls are TRBV19 and TRBJ1-1; 8 bases are shared with TRBD1. The CDR3 loop spans 16 amino acids. V shed 4 bases and J 1 base; nucleotides not matched to a gene: 8. CDR1 and CDR2 from the germline V gene are LNHDA and SQIVND (reference sequence). The CDR3 DNA reads TGTGCCAGTAGTACTCTGACCGGGACAGGGAACACTGAAGCTTTCTTT. This sequence encodes CASSTLTGTGNTEAFF.

This clone has a handful of counts. The chain recombines TRBV5-8 with TRBJ1-2, with a tentative D call TRBD1 (6 bases). With 5 bases removed from V and 4 bases from J, the gap between germline ends came to 9 bases. The CDR3 is 12 amino acids. From germline, CDR1 is SGHTS and CDR2 YDEGEE. This chain's CDR3 is CASSTGPYGYTF. The CDR3 DNA reads TGTGCCAGCAGTACAGGGCCCTATGGCTACACCTTC.

A word on this clone: A much more abundant neighbour one base away suggests this may be a read error. This chain joins TRBV27 and TRBJ2-5; 7 nucleotides match TRBD1. The CDR3 contains 13 residues. Germline CDR1 reads MNHEY; CDR2 reads SMNVEV (reference sequence). V shed 6 bases and J 1 base; nucleotides not matched to a gene: 2. CDR3 sequence (DNA): TGTGCCAGCAGCTGGACAGGCCAAGAGACCCAGTACTTC. Translation gives CASSWTGQETQYF.

V and J are TRBV7-7 and TRBJ2-7; possible D gene TRBD2, 6 bases. The V end lost 1 base, the J end lost 6 bases, and 10 bases lay between the germline ends. The CDR3 has 13 residues. Germline CDR1 is SSHAT and CDR2 is FNYEAQ (reference sequence). This chain's CDR3 is CASSLEEGSEQYF. The CDR3 region has the DNA TGTGCCAGCAGCTTAGAGGAGGGTAGCGAGCAGTACTTC. Full variable domain (outside the CDR3, taken from reference TRBV7-7 and TRBJ2-7): GAGVSQSPRYKVTKRGQDVTLRCDPISSHATLYWYQQALGQGPEFLTYFNYEAQPDKSGLPSDRFSAERPEGSISTLTIQRTEQRDSAMYRCASSLEEGSEQYFGPGTRLTVT.